The 7 T cell receptor beta chains listed next were all sequenced from one sample in a study of T cells in Graves' hyperthyroidism and ophthalmopathy. Amplification targeted TCR beta CDR3 regions from RNA transcripts. The TCR CDR3 was amplified in a first-round RT-PCR using the HTBI primer set. TCRdb reprocessed the multiplex PCR reads via MiXCR and lists one record per CDR3 protein. The sample holds more than 500,000 distinct CDR3 sequences, around 15% seen once. The specimen was blood. These receptors were collected from a woman in her 30s with Graves' hyperthyroidism.

This clonotype showed up many times. The chain recombines TRBV24-1 with TRBJ2-7; possibly TRBD1 or TRBD2 for D (6 bases each). There are 16 residues in the CDR3. V shed 11 bases and J shed 2 bases, with 24 bases lying between them. Germline V gene lookup returns CDR1 KGHDR and CDR2 SFDVKD. This chain's CDR3 is CAIHPAGGHPPYEQYF. Written as DNA, the CDR3 is TGTGCCATTCATCCCGCCGGGGGCCACCCTCCCTACGAGCAGTACTTC.

On this clonotype: An end of the junction differs from the germline gene, which may be a read error. The chain recombines TRBV20-1 with TRBJ1-1, with 8 bases identical to TRBD1. This CDR3 has 13 amino acids. Germline CDR1 DFQATT, CDR2 SNEGSKA (reference sequence). The CDR3 nucleotides are TGCAGTGCTAGGGACAGGGTGAAGACTGAAGCTTTCTTT. It encodes CSARDRVKTEAFF.

In its sample, this clonotype was seen a few times. The chain employs TRBV28 and TRBJ1-3; D is possibly TRBD1 (6 bases). Per the germline V gene, CDR1 is MDHEN and CDR2 is SYDVKM. V lost 4 bases and J 2 bases, leaving 6 bases between the germline ends. This CDR3 comprises 13 residues. For the CDR3, the DNA is TGTGCCAGCAGTTCAGGGGCTGGAAACACCATATATTTT. It specifies CASSSGAGNTIYF.

The rearrangement links TRBV24-1 to TRBJ1-2; D might be TRBD1 (5 bases). CDR3 length equals 13 residues. V was cut by 4 bases and J by 5 bases, with 10 bases left in between. The germline V gene encodes CDR1 KGHDR and CDR2 SFDVKD. The CDR3, as DNA: TGTGCCACCAGTGACTCTGACAGATATGGCTACACCTTC. This codes for CATSDSDRYGYTF.

V usage is TRBV27 and J usage is TRBJ2-1, with D uncertain. CDR1 is MNHEY and CDR2 is SMNVEV in the germline V gene (reference sequence). The CDR3 has 13 amino acids. Trimming removed 2 bases at V and 8 bases at J, with 10 bases between. CDR3 in DNA: TGTGCCAGCAGTTTAAGGGCCAACGATGAGCAGTTCTTC. It translates to CASSLRANDEQFF.

This clonotype was seen only a few times. This sequence joins TRBV9 and TRBJ2-1; 10 nucleotides align to TRBD2. The J segment lost 8 bases and the V segment lost 0 bases, leaving 11 bases of the junction unmatched. CDR1 is SGDLS, CDR2 YYNGEE, per germline. CDR3 length: 17 residues. CDR3 in amino acids: CASSVAIGSSGSHEQFF. DNA of the CDR3: TGTGCCAGCAGCGTAGCTATAGGTTCTAGCGGGAGCCATGAGCAGTTCTTC.

This clonotype was counted a few times. The chain employs TRBV7-8 and TRBJ2-5, with D possibly matching TRBD2 (6 bases). V was shortened by 5 bases and J by 5 bases, with 15 bases between the two germline ends. The germline V gene encodes CDR1 SGHVS and CDR2 FQNEAQ. CDR3 length: 14 residues. The CDR3 sequence is CASSATTSAETQYF. DNA of the CDR3: TGTGCCAGCAGCGCCACGACTAGTGCTGAGACCCAGTACTTC.